This record covers a single T cell receptor beta chain. What it binds is not known. This entry belongs to a study of CD8+ T cells in alopecia areata. Findings and limits, study-wide: In patients, TCRs were shared less clearly than in mice, and HLA may possibly be involved.

CDR1 and CDR2 from the germline V gene are SGHVS and FNYEAQ. The CDR3 is made up of 15 amino acids. V lost 3 bases and J lost 8; bases outside the gene matches: 11. Reverse transcription of extracted RNA yielded cDNA, which provided the sequencing template. Libraries were prepared by immunoSEQ multiplex PCR; TCRdb keeps only in-frame clonotypes and omits some of them. The sample lists under 250,000 clones, roughly 57% occurring once. This specimen consisted of CD4+ T cells sorted from blood, obtained at week 0. The sequence derives from a human donor with alopecia areata. This chain joins TRBV7-6 and TRBJ2-7; 9 positions agree with TRBD1. This CDR3 is CASSLSSHRGPKQYF. CDR3 DNA: TGTGCCAGCAGCTTGTCTTCGCACAGGGGGCCCAAGCAGTACTTC.